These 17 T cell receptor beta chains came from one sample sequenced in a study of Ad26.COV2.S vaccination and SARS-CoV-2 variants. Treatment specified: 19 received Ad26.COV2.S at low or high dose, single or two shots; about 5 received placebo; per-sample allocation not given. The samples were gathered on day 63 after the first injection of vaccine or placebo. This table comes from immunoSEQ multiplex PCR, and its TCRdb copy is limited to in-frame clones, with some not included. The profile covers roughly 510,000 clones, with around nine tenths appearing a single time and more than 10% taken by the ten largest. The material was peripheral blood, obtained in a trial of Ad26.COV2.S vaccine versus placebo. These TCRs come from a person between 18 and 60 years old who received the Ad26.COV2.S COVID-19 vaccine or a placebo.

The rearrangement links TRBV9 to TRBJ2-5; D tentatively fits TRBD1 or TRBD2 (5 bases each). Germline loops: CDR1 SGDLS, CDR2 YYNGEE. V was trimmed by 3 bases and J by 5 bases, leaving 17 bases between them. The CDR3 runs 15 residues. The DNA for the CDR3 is TGTGCCAGCAGCGCCCCGACCGGGGCGGTGGAGACCCAGTACTTC. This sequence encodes CASSAPTGAVETQYF.

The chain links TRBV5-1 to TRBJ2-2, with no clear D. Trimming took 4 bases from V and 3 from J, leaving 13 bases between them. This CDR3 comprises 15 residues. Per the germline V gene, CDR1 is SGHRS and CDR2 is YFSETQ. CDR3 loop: CASSLTSLYTGELFF. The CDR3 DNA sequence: TGCGCCAGCAGCCTTACCTCACTCTACACCGGGGAGCTGTTTTTT.

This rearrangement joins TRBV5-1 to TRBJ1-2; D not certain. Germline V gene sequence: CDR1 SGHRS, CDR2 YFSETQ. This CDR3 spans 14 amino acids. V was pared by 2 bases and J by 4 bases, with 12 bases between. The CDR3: CASSLYSVLYGYTF. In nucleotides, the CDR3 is TGCGCCAGCAGCTTATACAGCGTACTCTATGGCTACACCTTC.

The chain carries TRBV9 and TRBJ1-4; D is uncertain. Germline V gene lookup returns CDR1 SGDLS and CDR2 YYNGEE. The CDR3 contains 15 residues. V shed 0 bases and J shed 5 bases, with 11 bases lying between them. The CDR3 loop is CASSVEGRLNEKLFF. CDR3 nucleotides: TGTGCCAGCAGCGTAGAGGGTCGGCTGAATGAAAAACTGTTTTTT. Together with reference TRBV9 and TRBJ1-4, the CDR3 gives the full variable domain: DSGVTQTPKHLITATGQRVTLRCSPRSGDLSVYWYQQSLDQGLQFLIQYYNGEERAKGNILERFSAQQFPDLHSELNLSSLELGDSALYFCASSVEGRLNEKLFFGSGTQLSVL.

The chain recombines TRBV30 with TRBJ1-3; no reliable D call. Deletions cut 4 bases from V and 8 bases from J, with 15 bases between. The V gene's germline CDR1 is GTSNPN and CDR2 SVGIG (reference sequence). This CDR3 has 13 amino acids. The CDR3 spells CAWNPGRRDTIYF. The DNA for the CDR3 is TGTGCCTGGAATCCAGGCCGGCGAGACACCATATATTTT.

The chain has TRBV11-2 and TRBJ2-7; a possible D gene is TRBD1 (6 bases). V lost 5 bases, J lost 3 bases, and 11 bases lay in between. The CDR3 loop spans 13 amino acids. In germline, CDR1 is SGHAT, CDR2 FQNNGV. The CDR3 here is CASSRDIIYEQYF. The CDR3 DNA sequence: TGTGCCAGCAGCCGGGACATCATCTACGAGCAGTACTTC.

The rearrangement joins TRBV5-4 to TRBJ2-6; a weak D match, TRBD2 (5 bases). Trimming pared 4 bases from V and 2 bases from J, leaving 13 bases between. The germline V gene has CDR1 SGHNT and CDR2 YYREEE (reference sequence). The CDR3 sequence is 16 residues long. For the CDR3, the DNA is TGTGCCAGCAGCGCAACCCGGGAAACTGGGGCCAACGTCCTGACTTTC. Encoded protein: CASSATRETGANVLTF.

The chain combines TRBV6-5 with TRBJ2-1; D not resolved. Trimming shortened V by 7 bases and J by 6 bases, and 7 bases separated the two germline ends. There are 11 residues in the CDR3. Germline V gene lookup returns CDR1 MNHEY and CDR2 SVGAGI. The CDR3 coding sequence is TGTGCCAGCACCAAGACCAATGAGCAGTTCTTC. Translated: CASTKTNEQFF.

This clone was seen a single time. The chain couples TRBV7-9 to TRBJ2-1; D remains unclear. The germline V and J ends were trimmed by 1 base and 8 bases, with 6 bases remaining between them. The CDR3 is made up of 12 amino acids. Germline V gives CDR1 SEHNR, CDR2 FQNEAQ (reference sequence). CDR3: CASSLVGDEQFF. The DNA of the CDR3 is TGTGCCAGCAGCTTAGTTGGGGATGAGCAGTTCTTC.

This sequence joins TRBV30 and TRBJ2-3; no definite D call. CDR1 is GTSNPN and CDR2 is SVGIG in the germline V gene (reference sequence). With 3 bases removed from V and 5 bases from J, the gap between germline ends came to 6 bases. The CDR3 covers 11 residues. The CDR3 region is CAWSGRDTQYF. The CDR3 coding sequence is TGTGCCTGGAGCGGAAGAGATACGCAGTATTTT.

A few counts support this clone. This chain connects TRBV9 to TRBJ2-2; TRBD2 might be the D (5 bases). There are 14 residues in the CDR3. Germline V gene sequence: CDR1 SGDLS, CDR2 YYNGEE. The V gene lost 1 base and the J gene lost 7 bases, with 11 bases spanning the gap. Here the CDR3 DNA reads TGTGCCAGCAGCGTAAATGCGGGCAACGGGGAGCTGTTTTTT. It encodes CASSVNAGNGELFF.

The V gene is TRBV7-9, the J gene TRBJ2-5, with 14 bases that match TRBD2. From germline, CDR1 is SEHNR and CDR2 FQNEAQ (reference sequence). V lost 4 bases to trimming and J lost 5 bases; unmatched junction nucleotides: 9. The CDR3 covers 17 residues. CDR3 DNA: TGTGCCAGCAGCTCAGGGACTAGCGGGAGACAGAGGGAGACCCAGTACTTC. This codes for CASSSGTSGRQRETQYF. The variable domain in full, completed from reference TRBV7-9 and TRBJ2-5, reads DTGVSQNPRHKITKRGQNVTFRCDPISEHNRLYWYRQTLGQGPEFLTYFQNEAQLEKSRLLSDRFSAERPKGSFSTLEIQRTEQGDSAMYLCASSSGTSGRQRETQYFGPGTRLLVL.

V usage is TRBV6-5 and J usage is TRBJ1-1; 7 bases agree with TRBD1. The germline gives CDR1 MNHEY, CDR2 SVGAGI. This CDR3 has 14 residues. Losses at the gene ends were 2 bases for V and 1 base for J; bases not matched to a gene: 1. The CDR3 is CASSYRQGNTEAFF. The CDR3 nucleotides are TGTGCCAGCAGTTACCGACAGGGGAACACTGAAGCTTTCTTT.

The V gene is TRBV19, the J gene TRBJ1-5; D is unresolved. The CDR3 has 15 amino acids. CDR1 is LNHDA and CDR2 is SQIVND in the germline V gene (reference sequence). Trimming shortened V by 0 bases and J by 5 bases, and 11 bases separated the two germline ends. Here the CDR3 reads CASSIDPSVYQPQHF. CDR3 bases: TGTGCCAGTAGTATAGATCCCTCAGTCTATCAGCCCCAGCATTTT.

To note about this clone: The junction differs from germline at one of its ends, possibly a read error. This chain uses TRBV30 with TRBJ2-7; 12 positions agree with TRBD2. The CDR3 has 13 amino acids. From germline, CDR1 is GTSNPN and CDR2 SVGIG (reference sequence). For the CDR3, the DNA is TGTGCCTGGAAGGGGAACGGACTAGCGGGAATCCACTTC. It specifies CAWKGNGLAGIHF.

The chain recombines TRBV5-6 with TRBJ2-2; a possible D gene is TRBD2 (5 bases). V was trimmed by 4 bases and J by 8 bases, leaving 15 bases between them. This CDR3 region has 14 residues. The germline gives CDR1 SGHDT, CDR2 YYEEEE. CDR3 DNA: TGTGCCAGCAGCCCCCGAGGGTCAGCGGGGGAGCTGTTTTTT. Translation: CASSPRGSAGELFF.

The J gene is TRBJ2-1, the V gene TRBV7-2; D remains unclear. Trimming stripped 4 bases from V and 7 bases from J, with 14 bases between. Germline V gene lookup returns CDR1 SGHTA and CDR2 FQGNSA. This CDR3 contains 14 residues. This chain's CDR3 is CASSSIPSKNEQFF. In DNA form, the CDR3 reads TGTGCCAGCAGCTCTATACCCTCCAAAAATGAGCAGTTCTTC.